Listed below are T cell receptor beta chains from one sample, sequenced in a study of CD8 T cells in ankylosing spondylitis. TCRdb passed the 5' RACE reads through MiXCR, listing each CDR3 protein once. The data contain a few hundred thousand distinct CDR3 sequences, less than 25% of them seen just once; the ten biggest clones take up 3.5% to 4.5%. The sequenced material came from blood, either unsorted or a sorted T cell fraction (not recorded which). The receptors were sampled from a female donor with ankylosing spondylitis or in good health (not recorded which). Each CDR3 is given with its conserved first and last residue. A D gene is named only where the DNA matches it firmly. Expanded clones are given a class, and other clones once, few, many or no size at all.

NA	TRBV5-1	TRBJ2-6	few	CASSLAAGANVLTF	TGCGCCAGCAGCTTGGCAGCTGGGGCCAACGTCCTGACTTTC
NA	TRBV4-2	TRBJ2-2	many	CASSQEQAPGELFF	TGTGCCAGCAGCCAAGAACAGGCCCCCGGGGAGCTGTTTTTT
NA	TRBV2	TRBJ2-7	NA	CASSENGRGYGQYF	TGTGCCAGCAGTGAAAATGGTCGGGGGTACGGGCAGTACTTC
TRBD2	TRBV23-1	TRBJ2-5	few	CASNSRLGLAGVETQYF	TGCGCCAGCAATTCCCGCTTGGGACTAGCGGGAGTAGAGACCCAGTACTTC
TRBD1	TRBV12-3/TRBV12-4	TRBJ1-1	many	CASSRQGYRTEAFF	TGTGCCAGCAGTAGACAGGGGTATCGCACTGAAGCTTTCTTT
NA	TRBV23-1	TRBJ2-7	few	CARDPGPYEQYF	TGCGCCAGAGATCCAGGTCCATACGAGCAGTACTTC
TRBD2	TRBV6-5	TRBJ2-1	few	CASSSGTSGTFAEQFF	TGTGCCAGCAGTTCTGGGACTAGCGGGACTTTTGCTGAGCAGTTCTTC
TRBD2	TRBV25-1	TRBJ2-1	NA	CASSDGLADYNEQFF	TGTGCCAGCAGTGATGGACTAGCGGATTACAATGAGCAGTTCTTC
NA	TRBV7-3	TRBJ2-3	NA	CASSLNRGTDTQYF	TGTGCCAGCAGCTTAAATAGAGGCACAGATACGCAGTATTTT
NA	TRBV5-5	TRBJ2-7	NA	CASSLPTDPEQYF	TGTGCCAGCAGCCTCCCGACAGACCCCGAGCAGTACTTC
TRBD2	TRBV4-3	TRBJ2-1	few	CASSQGSGRHNEQFF	TGCGCCAGCAGCCAAGGTAGCGGGAGGCACAATGAGCAGTTCTTC
TRBD2	TRBV3-1	TRBJ2-7	NA	CASSPRTSENYEQYF	TGTGCCAGCAGCCCCCGGACTAGCGAAAACTACGAGCAGTACTTC
TRBD2	TRBV7-8	TRBJ2-4	once	CASSLVPSGRPKNIQYF	TGTGCCAGCAGCTTAGTCCCTAGCGGGAGGCCCAAAAACATTCAGTACTTC
NA	TRBV6-1	TRBJ2-3	NA	CASSGSIGATDTQYF	TGTGCCAGCAGTGGATCCATCGGGGCCACAGATACGCAGTATTTT
NA	TRBV5-1	TRBJ2-1	NA	CASTSVSSYNEQFF	TGCGCCAGCACTAGCGTTAGCTCCTACAATGAGCAGTTCTTC
TRBD2	TRBV6-6	TRBJ2-5	NA	CASARGGMETQYF	TGTGCCAGCGCACGGGGAGGGATGGAGACCCAGTACTTC
NA	TRBV12-3/TRBV12-4	TRBJ1-1	few	CASSLQFTEAFF	TGTGCCAGCAGTTTACAGTTCACTGAAGCTTTCTTT
NA	TRBV20-1	TRBJ1-1	NA	CSARDDGLEAFF	TGCAGTGCTAGAGACGATGGTTTAGAGGCTTTCTTT
TRBD2	TRBV7-2	TRBJ2-3	many	CASSFSGLALDTQYF	TGTGCCAGCAGCTTCTCCGGACTAGCTTTAGATACGCAGTATTTT
NA	TRBV25-1	TRBJ2-5	NA	CASSEYGPGQTQYF	TGTGCCAGCAGTGAATATGGGCCGGGGCAGACCCAGTACTTC
NA	TRBV20-1	TRBJ2-7	few	CSARKDSHFYEQYF	TGCAGTGCTAGAAAGGACAGCCATTTCTACGAGCAGTACTTC
TRBD2	TRBV20-1	TRBJ2-5	few	CSARDSTSGRGTQYF	TGCAGTGCTAGAGATTCGACTAGCGGCAGGGGGACCCAGTACTTC
NA	TRBV20-1	TRBJ2-7	few	CSGQGSPFYEQYF	TGCAGTGGTCAGGGGTCCCCTTTCTACGAGCAGTACTTC
NA	TRBV14	TRBJ2-7	few	CASSADRLNEQYF	TGTGCCAGCAGCGCGGACAGATTAAACGAGCAGTACTTC
NA	TRBV9	TRBJ2-3	NA	CASSVARNKGERDTQYF	TGTGCCAGCAGCGTAGCCCGGAATAAGGGTGAAAGAGATACGCAGTATTTT
NA	TRBV19	TRBJ2-1	NA	CASSHTRNEQFF	TGTGCCAGTAGCCACACTAGAAATGAGCAGTTCTTC
NA	TRBV12-3/TRBV12-4	TRBJ1-5	NA	CASSFHRGNQPQHF	TGTGCCAGCAGTTTTCACAGGGGCAATCAGCCCCAGCATTTT
NA	TRBV20-1	TRBJ1-1	once	CSARDPAGSKAFF	TGCAGTGCTAGAGATCCCGCGGGTTCAAAAGCTTTCTTT
NA	TRBV20-1	TRBJ2-1	NA	CSARLVNEQFF	TGCAGTGCTAGACTAGTCAATGAGCAGTTCTTC
NA	TRBV5-1	TRBJ2-7	many	CASSSGAARGYEQYF	TGCGCCAGCAGCTCTGGGGCGGCAAGGGGCTACGAGCAGTACTTC
TRBD1	TRBV4-2	TRBJ2-5	NA	CASSQSGTEQETQYF	TGTGCCAGCAGCCAATCCGGGACAGAGCAAGAGACCCAGTACTTC
NA	TRBV5-1	TRBJ2-3	few	CATFSGTSTDTQYF	TGCGCCACTTTTTCCGGGACTAGCACAGATACGCAGTATTTT
NA	TRBV7-9	TRBJ2-5	NA	CASSLGGATQETQYF	TGTGCCAGCAGCTTAGGGGGGGCCACCCAAGAGACCCAGTACTTC
NA	TRBV10-3	TRBJ1-1	NA	CAIGQGHTEAFF	TGTGCCATCGGGCAGGGACACACTGAAGCTTTCTTT
TRBD1	TRBV20-1	TRBJ2-6	NA	CSARDRKSGANVLTF	TGCAGTGCCCGGGACAGGAAATCTGGGGCCAACGTCCTGACTTTC
NA	TRBV7-2	TRBJ2-1	few	CASSLGPRRGGEQFF	TGTGCCAGCAGCTTGGGTCCTCGACGTGGTGGTGAGCAGTTCTTC
TRBD1	TRBV6-1	TRBJ1-1	many	CASSRGQGEAGAFF	TGTGCCAGCAGCCGAGGACAGGGTGAGGCGGGAGCTTTCTTT
NA	TRBV20-1	TRBJ2-7	many	CSAEGRGSSYEQYF	TGCAGTGCTGAGGGGAGGGGGAGCTCCTACGAGCAGTACTTC
NA	TRBV12-3/TRBV12-4	TRBJ1-5	NA	CASTLNNQPQHF	TGTGCCAGCACTCTTAACAATCAGCCCCAGCATTTT
NA	TRBV7-2	TRBJ2-3	few	CASSWPRRMTDTQYF	TGTGCCAGCAGCTGGCCCCGGAGAATGACAGATACGCAGTATTTT
NA	TRBV20-1	TRBJ1-1	few	CSASKDYTEAFF	TGCAGTGCTAGCAAGGACTACACTGAAGCTTTCTTT
TRBD2	TRBV7-9	TRBJ2-2	NA	CASSFGLADTGELFF	TGTGCCAGCAGCTTCGGGCTAGCGGACACCGGGGAGCTGTTTTTT
NA	TRBV11-2	TRBJ2-7	once	CASSFSPRYEQYF	TGTGCCAGCAGCTTCTCGCCCCGCTACGAGCAGTACTTC
NA	TRBV5-4	TRBJ1-2	NA	CASSWAPGVEGYTF	TGTGCCAGCAGCTGGGCGCCGGGGGTCGAAGGCTACACCTTC
TRBD1	TRBV2	TRBJ2-6	NA	CASTSDRASFSGANVLTF	TGTGCCAGCACCTCGGACAGGGCCTCCTTCTCTGGGGCCAACGTCCTGACTTTC
TRBD1	TRBV5-6	TRBJ2-7	NA	CASSVGQGVGEQYF	TGTGCCAGCAGCGTCGGACAGGGGGTGGGAGAGCAGTACTTC
NA	TRBV11-2	TRBJ2-1	NA	CASSFPGRGRNEQFF	TGTGCCAGCAGCTTTCCTGGAAGGGGCCGCAATGAGCAGTTCTTC
TRBD2	TRBV29-1	TRBJ2-1	many	CTIREVRGEQFF	TGCACGATACGGGAGGTGAGGGGTGAGCAGTTCTTC
NA	TRBV27	TRBJ1-1	few	CASSFRGTNTEAFF	TGTGCCAGCAGTTTCAGAGGGACGAACACTGAAGCTTTCTTT
NA	TRBV29-1	TRBJ2-7	few	CSVVLRGPPSYEQYF	TGCAGCGTTGTTTTGCGAGGGCCGCCCTCCTACGAGCAGTACTTC